These 20 T cell receptor beta chains share one sample of origin, sequenced in a study of post-analysis software for immune sequencing data. General study findings and limits: In patients, TRBV5-6, TRBV5-1 and TRBV20-1 belonged to four or five TRBV segments found more frequently than in controls.

Sequencing libraries made from TCR beta cDNA carried unique molecular identifiers. One entry per CDR3 protein results from TCRdb running MiXCR on the PCR reads. Of 380,000 or so distinct CDR3 sequences in the sample, less than 35% are singletons; the top ten hold about an eighth. Antigens of these TCRs are unknown. Sequencing used blood. Receptor source: a girl aged 5 to 17 with multiple sclerosis.

This clonotype was seen more than once but under ten times. The chain employs TRBV27 and TRBJ2-7; D is unresolved. The CDR3 covers 12 residues. V was pared by 6 bases and J by 6 bases, with 12 bases between. Germline CDR1 MNHEY, CDR2 SMNVEV (reference sequence). CDR3 amino acids: CASRGRDVEQYF. CDR3 bases: TGTGCCAGCAGGGGTAGGGATGTCGAGCAGTACTTC.

This rearrangement joins TRBV7-3 to TRBJ2-5, with 8 bases that match TRBD2. From germline, CDR1 is SGHTA and CDR2 FQGTGA. The CDR3 sequence is 14 residues long. The junction had 2 bases not matched to a gene; V was cut back by 1 base and J by 4 bases. This chain's CDR3 is CASSLNSGVETQYF. DNA for the CDR3: TGTGCCAGCAGCTTAAATAGCGGGGTAGAGACCCAGTACTTC.

This clonotype was counted ten times or more. The chain links TRBV4-3 to TRBJ2-7; D remains unclear. Germline V CDR1 and CDR2: LGHNA, YSLEER. V was cut by 4 bases and J by 1 base, with 14 bases left in between. This CDR3 contains 15 residues. The CDR3 DNA reads as TGCGCCAGCAGCCGACACATCGAACGGTCCTACGAGCAGTACTTC. It codes for CASSRHIERSYEQYF.

This clonotype was seen more than once but under ten times. This chain joins TRBV6-5 and TRBJ1-1; a possible D gene is TRBD1 (5 bases). CDR3 length: 14 amino acids. The V gene's germline CDR1 is MNHEY and CDR2 SVGAGI. Trimming took off 3 bases at V and 4 bases at J, with 12 bases between the two ends. CDR3 sequence: CASSYSGRPTEAFF. CDR3 DNA sequence: TGTGCCAGCAGTTATTCAGGGAGACCCACTGAAGCTTTCTTT.

This clonotype was counted a few times. This rearrangement joins TRBV4-3 to TRBJ1-1; D is undetermined. Germline CDR1 reads LGHNA; CDR2 reads YSLEER. The V end lost 1 base, the J end lost 1 base, and 10 bases lay between the germline ends. The CDR3 is 15 amino acids. The CDR3 DNA reads as TGCGCCAGCAGCCAAGTAAAGATCGGGAACACTGAAGCTTTCTTT. It yields the protein CASSQVKIGNTEAFF.

The genes are TRBV6-5 and TRBJ2-1, with D perhaps being TRBD1 or TRBD2 (5 bases each). Trimming took 4 bases from V and 7 from J, leaving 17 bases between them. Per germline, CDR1 MNHEY and CDR2 SVGAGI. The CDR3 loop spans 15 amino acids. The CDR3 loop reads CASSSTGTPRNEQFF. DNA for the CDR3: TGTGCCAGCAGTTCCACCGGGACCCCGAGGAATGAGCAGTTCTTC.

The chain links TRBV7-2 to TRBJ1-1; D perhaps matches TRBD1 (6 bases). Trimming took off 3 bases at V and 0 bases at J, with 11 bases between the two ends. The CDR3 covers 15 residues. The germline V gene encodes CDR1 SGHTA and CDR2 FQGNSA. As DNA, the CDR3 is TGTGCCAGCAGCTTCCTTGCAGGGGTGAACACTGAAGCTTTCTTT. Translated, it gives CASSFLAGVNTEAFF. Full variable domain (remainder filled in from reference TRBV7-2 and TRBJ1-1): GAGVSQSPSNKVTEKGKDVELRCDPISGHTALYWYRQSLGQGLEFLIYFQGNSAPDKSGLPSDRFSAERTGGSVSTLTIQRTQQEDSAVYLCASSFLAGVNTEAFFGQGTRLTVV.

This sequence joins TRBV4-2 and TRBJ2-7; D uncertain. Germline V gene sequence: CDR1 LGHNA, CDR2 YNFKEQ. Deletions cut 1 base from V and 3 bases from J, with 7 bases between. CDR3 length: 13 amino acids. The CDR3 reads CASSQGTNYEQYF. DNA for the CDR3: TGTGCCAGCAGCCAAGGGACCAACTACGAGCAGTACTTC.

V gene TRBV7-2 combines with J gene TRBJ2-1, with 7 bases lining up with TRBD2. J lost 4 bases, V lost 1 base, and 4 bases had no gene match. Germline V gene lookup returns CDR1 SGHTA and CDR2 FQGNSA. The CDR3 runs 15 residues. The CDR3 reads CASSLETSSYNEQFF. In nucleotides, the CDR3 is TGTGCCAGCAGCTTAGAGACTAGCAGTTACAATGAGCAGTTCTTC.

A word on this clonotype: The junction departs from germline at one end; a sequencing error may be responsible. The V and J genes are TRBV20-1 and TRBJ1-4; the D gene is possibly TRBD1 (5 bases). The CDR3 has 17 amino acids. The germline V gene encodes CDR1 DFQATT and CDR2 SNEGSKA (reference sequence). CDR3 protein: CSARNFSSVSGLQKPFF. The CDR3 nucleotides are TGCAGTGCTAGGAATTTCAGTTCTGTGTCGGGGCTCCAAAAACCGTTTTTT.

This clonotype came up a few times. This chain links TRBV7-8 with TRBJ2-5; TRBD2 might be the D (6 bases). Trimming removed 5 bases at V and 5 bases at J, with 21 bases between. From germline, CDR1 is SGHVS and CDR2 FQNEAQ. The CDR3 is 16 residues long. The CDR3 region is CASSEPGVGRLETQYF. The CDR3 DNA is TGTGCCAGCAGCGAACCGGGGGTCGGTAGACTTGAGACCCAGTACTTC.

The V gene is TRBV5-1, the J gene TRBJ2-1; possible D gene TRBD1, 7 bases. Trimming took 4 bases from V and 5 from J, leaving 16 bases between them. CDR1 and CDR2 from the germline V gene are SGHRS and YFSETQ. The CDR3 runs 15 residues. Here the CDR3 DNA reads TGCGCCAGCAGCCCCGGAGGGGGCATAGACAATGAGCAGTTCTTC. It codes for CASSPGGGIDNEQFF.

This clonotype was found a few times. A junction end diverges from the germline sequence, so it may reflect a read error. This chain's CDR3 is CTSLTRSRETQYF. CDR3 sequence (DNA): TGTACCAGCCTCACTAGGTCCCGTGAGACCCAGTACTTC. The rearrangement links TRBV6-4 to TRBJ2-5; D is perhaps TRBD2 (5 bases). Germline V lookup: CDR1 MRHNA, CDR2 SNTAGT. The CDR3 extends over 13 amino acids.

The chain is built from TRBV7-2 and TRBJ2-5; 10 bases are shared with TRBD2. Germline V gene data show CDR1 as SGHTA and CDR2 as FQGNSA. The junction had 11 bases not matched to a gene; V was cut back by 2 bases and J by 2 bases. This CDR3 has 18 amino acids. The CDR3 nucleotides are TGTGCCAGCAGCTTAACCGTATTACTAGCGGGATCTCAAGAGACCCAGTACTTC. This translates into CASSLTVLLAGSQETQYF.

The chain links TRBV4-1 to TRBJ2-4; 7 bases are a match to TRBD2. The DNA end favors TRBJ2-7, so the J call may be wrong. This CDR3 has 16 residues. Per germline, CDR1 MGHRA and CDR2 YSYEKL. The CDR3 spells CASSPGGQGGAYEQYF. DNA of the CDR3: TGCGCCAGCAGCCCGGGGGGTCAGGGTGGGGCTTACGAGCAGTACTTC.

The rearrangement links TRBV6-5 to TRBJ1-2, with D perhaps matching TRBD1 (5 bases). V gave up 0 bases and J gave up 6 bases, with 20 bases separating them. Looked up from germline, CDR1 is MNHEY and CDR2 is SVGAGI. The CDR3 is 17 residues long. The CDR3 bases are TGTGCCAGCAGTTACTCGCCCATTGCAGCAGGGAGGGATGGCTACACCTTC. It yields the protein CASSYSPIAAGRDGYTF.

The chain has TRBV6-6 and TRBJ2-7, with TRBD2 matching 11 bases. V shed 2 bases and J 0 bases; nucleotides not matched to a gene: 0. The CDR3 extends over 15 amino acids. The germline gives CDR1 MNHNY, CDR2 SVGAGI (reference sequence). This CDR3 reads CASSYTSGGSYEQYV. The CDR3 DNA reads as TGTGCCAGCAGTTACACTAGCGGGGGCTCCTACGAGCAGTACGTC.

In regard to this clonotype: At one end, the junction sequence differs from germline, possibly due to a read error. The CDR3 sequence: CATSRGVDRKDVTQDF. The CDR3, as DNA: TGTGCCACCAGCCGGGGCGTGGACAGGAAGGATGTGACCCAGGACTTC. This chain uses TRBV24-1 with TRBJ2-5; 7 bases align to TRBD1. The CDR3 is 16 amino acids. CDR1 and CDR2 from the germline V gene are KGHDR and SFDVKD.

CDR3 sequence reads: CASSTGHLGELFF. Here the CDR3 DNA reads TGTGCCAGCAGTACGGGACACTTGGGGGAGCTGTTTTTT. The chain joins TRBV27 to TRBJ2-2; perhaps TRBD1 as D (6 bases). The CDR3 is 13 amino acids. V was trimmed by 5 bases and J by 8 bases, leaving 12 bases between them. Germline CDR1 is MNHEY and CDR2 is SMNVEV (reference sequence).

V and J are TRBV12-3 or TRBV12-4 and TRBJ2-7; 9 bases align to TRBD2. V was clipped by 9 bases and J by 4 bases; unmatched bases: 7. This CDR3 is built from 13 residues. As DNA, the CDR3 is TGTGCCAGTTTGCGGGGGGGTAGTTACGAGCAGTACTTC. Amino acids: CASLRGGSYEQYF.